This TCR beta chain is drawn from a study of PD-1 blockade in classical Hodgkin lymphoma. Overall study: Every 2 weeks, patients had 3 mg/kg nivolumab intravenously. Overall study results and limits: The CD4+ diversity rise by C4D1 was clearest in complete responders. Before treatment, TCR diversity in newly diagnosed patients was reportedly lower than in healthy donors.

Germline V gene lookup returns CDR1 SGHTA and CDR2 FQGNSA. The CDR3 runs 13 residues. Trimming took off 7 bases at V and 3 bases at J, with 13 bases between the two ends. Sequenced by immunoSEQ multiplex PCR; TCRdb stores in-frame clones only, minus some. Of about 30,000 clones listed, about 71% are singletons. Every patient was affected by relapse after autologous stem cell transplantation, while exposure to brentuximab vedotin was not uniform. In regard to this clone: Its antigen is not identified.

The J gene is TRBJ2-7, the V gene TRBV7-2; unclear D gene. The receptor was derived from a human donor with classical Hodgkin lymphoma. The source material was peripheral blood mononuclear cells (PBMCs), sampled before the second cycle of nivolumab. DNA for the CDR3: TGTGCCAGCACCACACCCGGGTTCTACGAGCAGTACTTC. It is translated as CASTTPGFYEQYF.